The rows below give T cell receptor beta chains drawn from one sample of a study of OX40 agonist ivuxolimab in advanced cancers. Generated by immunoSEQ multiplex PCR, the TCRdb table keeps only in-frame clones and is missing some. This table has fewer than 85,000 clones, approximately 86% appearing once. Sequencing used CD4+ or CD8+ T cells sorted from blood, obtained in a trial of the OX40 agonist ivuxolimab. These receptor sequences come from an adult with an advanced solid tumor such as melanoma, head and neck, liver or kidney cancer. CDR3s include the opening cysteine and the closing phenylalanine or tryptophan.

TRBJ1-4	TRBV7-9	CASSRLPAAGSNEKLFF
TRBJ2-7	TRBV5-4	CASSLSGGGAQYF
TRBJ2-2	TRBV5-5	CASSSRDRKTGELFF
TRBJ1-2	TRBV9	CASSARPTGSGYTF
TRBJ2-1	TRBV28	CASRPGSGAWNEQFF
TRBJ1-2	TRBV28	CASSGQGNYGYTF
TRBJ1-1	TRBV6-5	CASSYSGTENTEAFF
TRBJ2-7	TRBV10-3	CAISEGDRGTEQYF
TRBJ2-2	TRBV18	CASSLYRGTDTGELFF
TRBJ2-3	TRBV19	CASSTSGRGTTDTQYF